These T cell receptor beta chains were read from a single sample in a study of T cell responses to AZD1222 COVID-19 vaccine. Produced via immunoSEQ multiplex PCR; TCRdb's table is partial and in-frame only. The sample shows 150,000 to 200,000 clones, approximately 90% of them seen only once. The sequencing used peripheral blood, collected 28 days after the second AZD1222 dose. The receptors were gathered from an adult who received the AZD1222 COVID-19 vaccine. Each CDR3 is given with its conserved first and last residue. Each record gives: V gene, clone size, D gene, J gene, CDR3 protein, CDR3 DNA. The D gene is left open where the match is weak. The size entry is marked missing in some rows and otherwise reads once, few, many or a size class.

TRBV28	-	TRBD1	TRBJ2-1	CASSSGQGDVIRSYNEQFF	TGTGCCAGCAGTTCAGGACAGGGGGATGTTATAAGGTCCTACAATGAGCAGTTCTTC
TRBV5-1	-	-	TRBJ1-1	CASSFRTEGRQAFF	TGCGCCAGCAGCTTTAGGACGGAGGGTCGGCAAGCTTTCTTT
TRBV9	-	TRBD1	TRBJ1-1	CASSVANRGEAFF	TGTGCCAGCAGCGTAGCTAACAGGGGTGAAGCTTTCTTT
TRBV7-2	-	-	TRBJ2-7	CASSLGRLVSPYEQYF	TGTGCCAGCAGCTTGGGTAGACTAGTGTCCCCCTACGAGCAGTACTTC
TRBV5-1	-	-	TRBJ2-2	CASSGGILTGSNTGELFF	TGCGCCAGCAGCGGGGGGATACTGACCGGGTCGAACACCGGGGAGCTGTTTTTT
TRBV28	once	-	TRBJ2-1	CASSQRAAPGDEQFF	TGTGCCAGCAGTCAACGGGCGGCCCCAGGCGATGAGCAGTTCTTC
TRBV9	-	-	TRBJ1-1	CASSVARQTEAFF	TGTGCCAGCAGCGTAGCTCGACAGACTGAAGCTTTCTTT
TRBV3-1/TRBV3-2	-	-	TRBJ2-7	CASSQDQVTYEQYF	TGTGCCAGCAGCCAAGATCAGGTTACCTACGAGCAGTACTTC
TRBV27	-	-	TRBJ2-2	CASSLMLAASTGELFF	TGTGCCAGCAGTTTAATGTTAGCGGCGAGCACCGGGGAGCTGTTTTTT
TRBV29-1	-	-	TRBJ1-6	CSVGSGGRNSPLHF	TGCAGCGTTGGATCGGGCGGAAGGAATTCACCCCTCCACTTT
TRBV9	-	TRBD2	TRBJ2-3	CASSVVTSGADTQYF	TGTGCCAGCAGCGTAGTCACTAGCGGAGCAGATACGCAGTATTTT